One and the same sample provided the 2 T cell receptor beta chains below, sequenced in a study of T-cell memory formation after mild COVID-19. Using its own MiXCR run on the 5' RACE reads, TCRdb lists one record per CDR3 protein. This table has some 350,000 distinct CDR3 sequences, approximately 13% appearing once. The sequenced sample was PBMCs or a T cell subset sorted from them (not recorded which). The source of these receptors is a man aged 18 to 30 who had mild COVID-19 (a few samples of this study predate the infection). Cell type and time point are not known.

V gene TRBV9 combines with J gene TRBJ1-1; D may be TRBD1 (5 bases). CDR3 size: 14 residues. V shed 0 bases and J shed 4 bases, with 10 bases lying between them. Germline CDR1 SGDLS, CDR2 YYNGEE. The CDR3 sequence: CASSVGGVRTEAFF. The CDR3 DNA sequence: TGTGCCAGCAGCGTAGGGGGGGTACGCACTGAAGCTTTCTTT.

The V gene is TRBV2, the J gene TRBJ2-5; D remains ambiguous. The ends were cut back, 3 bases at V and 2 bases at J, with 16 bases in the middle. In germline, CDR1 is SNHLY, CDR2 FYNNEI. The length of the CDR3 is 16 residues. CDR3 sequence reads: CASSDRRTFYQETQYF. In DNA form, the CDR3 reads TGTGCCAGCAGTGACAGGAGAACATTCTATCAAGAGACCCAGTACTTC.